This T cell receptor (beta chain) was identified in a study of T cell changes during pregnancy in multiple sclerosis. Method: immunoSEQ multiplex PCR; TCRdb's copy keeps in-frame clones and lacks some. The table lists about 44,000 clones, 94% of them singletons. Losses at the gene ends were 6 bases for V and 5 bases for J; bases not matched to a gene: 4. CDR1 is MNHNS, CDR2 SASEGT, per germline. The CDR3 spans 13 residues. The sequence came from a female donor with multiple sclerosis, enrolled in a pregnancy study. The starting material was CD4+ T cells from peripheral blood mononuclear cells, obtained in the first trimester of pregnancy. The chain links TRBV6-1 to TRBJ1-2; 9 bases agree with TRBD1. CDR3 DNA: TGTGCCAGCAGCAGGGACAGGGTGTATGGCTACACCTTC. It yields the protein CASSRDRVYGYTF.